A selection of T cell receptor beta chains follows, all from one sample in a study of OX40 agonist ivuxolimab in advanced cancers. Generated by immunoSEQ multiplex PCR, the TCRdb table keeps only in-frame clones and is missing some. The sample lists approximately 78,000 clones, 88% seen once, with more than 0.85% in the top ten. Sequencing was performed on CD4+ or CD8+ T cells sorted from blood, taken in a trial of the OX40 agonist ivuxolimab. Every receptor here comes from an adult with an advanced solid tumor such as melanoma, head and neck, liver or kidney cancer. The CDR3 runs from the conserved cysteine through the conserved F or W. The D gene is left open where the match is weak. Only part of the rows carry a size: once, few, many, or a class if the clone is expanded.

V gene	D gene	clone size	J gene	CDR3 protein	CDR3 DNA
TRBV27	.	once	TRBJ2-5	CASSLRSRTLEGSETQYF	TGTGCCAGCAGTTTAAGGTCCCGGACCCTTGAGGGTTCGGAGACCCAGTACTTC
TRBV6-6	.	.	TRBJ1-6	CASSYGGLSPLHF	TGTGCCAGCAGTTACGGGGGGCTCTCACCCCTCCACTTT
TRBV27	TRBD1	once	TRBJ2-5	CASSPLGKQGAGRETQYF	TGTGCCAGCAGTCCACTGGGAAAACAGGGGGCGGGGCGGGAGACCCAGTACTTC
TRBV4-1	.	.	TRBJ2-7	CASSQEETPPGTVLYEQYF	TGCGCCAGCAGCCAAGAAGAAACACCCCCGGGGACTGTCTTATACGAGCAGTACTTC
TRBV5-4	TRBD1	once	TRBJ1-2	CASSLIGGGGGGYTF	TGTGCCAGCAGCTTGATTGGGGGAGGGGGCGGTGGCTACACCTTC
TRBV1	.	.	TRBJ2-7	CTSTRLAFTYEQYF	TGCACCAGCACCCGACTAGCGTTTACCTACGAGCAGTACTTC
TRBV29-1	TRBD2	.	TRBJ2-7	CSVATASGHYEQYF	TGCAGCGTTGCTACGGCTAGCGGACACTACGAGCAGTACTTC
TRBV5-4	.	.	TRBJ1-4	CASSRMKAGTNEKLFF	TGTGCCAGCAGCCGGATGAAGGCGGGGACTAATGAAAAACTGTTTTTT
TRBV5-1	.	.	TRBJ1-4	CASSLEAVSEKLFF	TGCGCCAGCAGCTTAGAGGCGGTTAGTGAAAAACTGTTTTTT
TRBV11-2	TRBD2	.	TRBJ2-5	CASSWGGGTSFETQYF	TGTGCCAGCAGCTGGGGCGGGGGTACTAGCTTTGAGACCCAGTACTTC
TRBV7-2	.	once	TRBJ2-7	CASSPPTRSYEQYF	TGTGCCAGCAGCCCGCCGACCCGTTCCTACGAGCAGTACTTC
TRBV6-1	.	.	TRBJ1-1	CASRVVGGNTEAFF	TGTGCCAGCAGGGTCGTAGGGGGGAACACTGAAGCTTTCTTT
TRBV4-1	.	once	TRBJ1-5	CASSQVLGAALGNQPQHF	TGCGCCAGCAGCCAAGTCCTGGGGGCCGCGTTGGGCAATCAGCCCCAGCATTTT
TRBV15	.	.	TRBJ2-7	CATSSGSYEQYF	TGTGCCACCAGCAGCGGATCCTACGAGCAGTACTTC
TRBV7-9	.	.	TRBJ1-2	CASSLGQATNYGYTF	TGTGCCAGCAGCTTAGGGCAGGCCACTAACTATGGCTACACCTTC
TRBV7-6	TRBD2	.	TRBJ2-7	CASSLSVAGVGDEQYF	TGTGCCAGCAGCTTATCAGTAGCGGGAGTGGGGGACGAGCAGTACTTC
TRBV7-8	.	.	TRBJ2-3	CASSQIAAQADTQYF	TGTGCCAGCAGCCAAATAGCGGCCCAGGCAGATACGCAGTATTTT
TRBV5-1	.	.	TRBJ2-1	CASSLAGTPEQFF	TGCGCCAGCAGCTTGGCCGGGACTCCTGAGCAGTTCTTC
TRBV5-1	TRBD1	once	TRBJ1-4	CASSLAPPGQGGEKLFF	TGCGCCAGCAGCTTGGCGCCCCCGGGACAGGGAGGGGAAAAACTGTTTTTT
TRBV11-3	TRBD1	.	TRBJ2-4	CASSAGQGAIQYF	TGTGCCAGCAGCGCGGGACAGGGTGCCATTCAGTACTTC
TRBV28	TRBD2	.	TRBJ2-7	CASTPWTSGKYEQYF	TGTGCCAGCACCCCTTGGACTAGCGGGAAGTACGAGCAGTACTTC
TRBV20-1	.	.	TRBJ2-1	CSAYGNEQFF	TGCAGTGCTTACGGGAATGAGCAGTTCTTC
TRBV11-2	TRBD1	.	TRBJ1-3	CASSLGQGHSGNTIYF	TGTGCCAGCAGCCTGGGACAGGGCCACTCTGGAAACACCATATATTTT
TRBV10-3	TRBD2	.	TRBJ2-7	CAIAPVTSGAYEQYF	TGTGCCATCGCCCCCGTGACTAGCGGGGCCTACGAGCAGTACTTC
TRBV6-1	.	.	TRBJ2-2	CASRGEGSTGELFF	TGTGCCAGCAGGGGTGAGGGTTCCACCGGGGAGCTGTTTTTT
TRBV5-1	.	.	TRBJ2-7	CASSFQGYEQYF	TGCGCCAGCAGCTTCCAAGGCTACGAGCAGTACTTC
TRBV28	TRBD1	once	TRBJ2-7	CASSRGDRGHEQYF	TGTGCCAGCAGTCGAGGGGACAGGGGCCACGAGCAGTACTTC
TRBV4-1	TRBD2	once	TRBJ2-1	CASSQGASGTYNEQFF	TGCGCCAGCAGCCAAGGGGCTAGCGGGACCTACAATGAGCAGTTCTTC
TRBV6-6	.	.	TRBJ1-4	CASSLLQGTNEKLFF	TGTGCCAGCAGCCTATTACAGGGTACTAATGAAAAACTGTTTTTT
TRBV10-2	.	.	TRBJ2-2	CASGRNAGELFF	TGCGCCAGCGGGAGAAATGCCGGGGAGCTGTTTTTT
TRBV19	TRBD1	.	TRBJ2-5	CASTLSAQGAHLQETQYF	TGTGCCAGTACCTTGTCGGCGCAGGGGGCACATCTGCAAGAGACCCAGTACTTC
TRBV19	TRBD2	.	TRBJ2-5	CASSIDFGAGGHQETQYF	TGTGCCAGTAGTATAGATTTCGGGGCGGGGGGACACCAAGAGACCCAGTACTTC
TRBV28	TRBD1	.	TRBJ2-7	CASSAQGVPYEQYF	TGTGCCAGCAGTGCACAGGGGGTACCCTACGAGCAGTACTTC
TRBV4-1	.	.	TRBJ2-3	CASSRFGGASTDTQYF	TGCGCCAGCAGCCGTTTCGGCGGGGCTAGCACAGATACGCAGTATTTT
TRBV10-3	.	.	TRBJ1-1	CAIATRTNTEAFF	TGTGCCATCGCAACCCGGACGAACACTGAAGCTTTCTTT
TRBV5-1	.	.	TRBJ2-1	CASSLGGDYNEQFF	TGCGCCAGCAGCTTAGGGGGGGATTACAATGAGCAGTTCTTC
TRBV13	.	.	TRBJ2-3	CASSFLTGTGATDTQYF	TGTGCCAGCAGCTTTCTGACAGGGACGGGGGCCACAGATACGCAGTATTTT